The 11 T cell receptor beta chains listed next were all sequenced from one sample in a study of radiation and T cells in renal cell carcinoma (TCRdb year 2020). The library came from the immunoSEQ multiplex PCR assay. This immuneACCESS table, as held by TCRdb, lists in-frame sequences with V and J called but not all clones. Of the missing ones, under half trace to an unresolved V gene in checked studies; the others have no known cause. Within this sample are over 60,000 clones, with approximately 87% of them counted one time only. The ten largest clones capture more than 2% of the sample. According to the study, the label for this sample's time point signals: blood 4 weeks post-SBRT, at nephrectomy. The sample's treatment or condition label is to be understood as: 15 Gy SBRT to primary tumor, nephrectomy 4 weeks later. The input for sequencing was blood, taken from a patient whose treatment included radiotherapy and nephrectomy. The receptor source for this set is a woman aged 55-70 years with renal cell carcinoma.

This chain joins TRBV7-8 and TRBJ1-1, with D unresolved. CDR1 is SGHVS, CDR2 FQNEAQ, per germline. V lost 3 bases and J lost 1, with 6 bases in between. The CDR3 contains 13 residues. The CDR3 DNA sequence: TGTGCCAGCAGCTTCGGCCCGAACACTGAAGCTTTCTTT. It codes for CASSFGPNTEAFF.

The chain joins TRBV6-4 to TRBJ2-3, with TRBD2 matching over 9 bases. The J segment lost 4 bases and the V segment lost 2 bases, leaving 7 bases of the junction unmatched. The CDR3 is 16 amino acids. Germline CDR1 reads MRHNA; CDR2 reads SNTAGT. CDR3 nucleotide sequence: TGTGCCAGCAGTGACGGTCTAGCGGGGAGCGCAGATACGCAGTATTTT. It translates to CASSDGLAGSADTQYF.

The V and J genes are TRBV6-6 and TRBJ2-5; no clear D gene. This CDR3 contains 12 residues. Trimming left V 5 bases short and J 5 bases short, with 9 bases between. Germline assignment: CDR1 MNHNY and CDR2 SVGAGI (reference sequence). CDR3 bases: TGTGCCAGCAGTCCTAGTCGGGAGACCCAGTACTTC. It yields the protein CASSPSRETQYF.

This clone occurred a few times. The chain joins TRBV15 to TRBJ1-5; possibly TRBD1 for D (5 bases). Germline V gives CDR1 LNHNV, CDR2 YYDKDF (reference sequence). V dropped 3 bases and J dropped 1 base, with 10 bases sitting between them. There are 15 residues in the CDR3. The CDR3, as DNA: TGTGCCACCAGCAGCTCCGGGACGAGCAATCAGCCCCAGCATTTT. It codes for CATSSSGTSNQPQHF.

This chain links TRBV15 with TRBJ1-2; the D is unclear. The germline V and J ends were trimmed by 5 bases and 2 bases, with 9 bases remaining between them. The CDR3 length is 13 residues. Germline V gene lookup returns CDR1 LNHNV and CDR2 YYDKDF (reference sequence). The CDR3 DNA reads TGTGCCACCAGCCGCGACCTGAACTATGGCTACACCTTC. This translates into CATSRDLNYGYTF.

The genes are TRBV11-3 and TRBJ1-1; no definite D call. This CDR3 is built from 14 residues. Trimming took off 2 bases at V and 1 base at J, with 8 bases between the two ends. Germline V lookup: CDR1 SGHNT, CDR2 YENEEA. CDR3 sequence: CASSLSRTNTEAFF. As DNA, the CDR3 is TGTGCCAGCAGCTTAAGTCGGACGAACACTGAAGCTTTCTTT.

The rearrangement links TRBV6-5 to TRBJ2-7; 7 bases are a match to TRBD2. The CDR3 extends over 14 amino acids. Germline CDR1 reads MNHEY; CDR2 reads SVGAGI. The junction had 11 bases not matched to a gene; V was cut back by 10 bases and J by 2 bases. The CDR3 coding sequence is TGTGCCACCGGGGGGTCTGGGGACCCCTACGAGCAGTACTTC. Translation gives CATGGSGDPYEQYF.

The chain employs TRBV5-4 and TRBJ1-1; D call uncertain. Trimming stripped 2 bases from V and 0 bases from J, with 11 bases between. The CDR3 loop spans 15 amino acids. Germline CDR1 reads SGHNT; CDR2 reads YYREEE (reference sequence). Here the CDR3 reads CASSLRFTMNTEAFF. The CDR3 DNA follows: TGTGCCAGCAGCTTACGTTTTACGATGAACACTGAAGCTTTCTTT.

This sequence joins TRBV5-6 and TRBJ1-5, with D unclear. Germline CDR1 is SGHDT and CDR2 is YYEEEE. This CDR3 has 15 residues. V was pared by 1 base and J by 2 bases, with 10 bases between. The CDR3 region is CASSLRLAGNQPQHF. DNA of the CDR3: TGTGCCAGCAGCTTGAGGCTCGCAGGCAATCAGCCCCAGCATTTT.

This clone has ten or more counts. The chain links TRBV10-3 to TRBJ1-1; perhaps TRBD1 as D (5 bases). Per the germline V gene, CDR1 is ENHRY and CDR2 is SYGVKD. CDR3 size: 15 residues. V lost 3 bases to trimming and J lost 0 bases, with 11 bases between them. CDR3 in DNA: TGTGCCATCAGTGAAACAGGACACCTGAACACTGAAGCTTTCTTT. Protein sequence: CAISETGHLNTEAFF.

V is TRBV5-1 and J is TRBJ1-4; 7 bases line up with TRBD1. The CDR3 covers 14 residues. CDR1 SGHRS and CDR2 YFSETQ come from the germline V gene. V shed 0 bases and J 6 bases; nucleotides not matched to a gene: 2. The CDR3 reads CASSLGQGDEKLFF. CDR3 in DNA: TGCGCCAGCAGCTTGGGACAGGGTGATGAAAAACTGTTTTTT.